This passage covers 32 T cell receptor beta chains from one sample sequenced in a study of T-cell reconstitution after alpha-beta-depleted transplantation in children (TCRdb year 2016). The library came from PCR. Reads for this sample came from an Illumina HiSeq 2500. Molecular barcoding was employed in the preparation of TCR libraries, with unique molecular identifiers being used to normalize TCRbeta repertoire quantification. The public reads were reprocessed in TCRdb via fastp at Q25 and MiXCR, keeping in-frame beta chains. Here each entry gathers all rows of one CDR3 protein and keeps the most common genes and DNA. The table for this sample lists 250,000 to 400,000 distinct CDR3 sequences; 23% of them were counted only once. 10% to 11% of the sample goes to the ten largest clones. Reading the label with the study, this specimen's treatment or condition is: allogeneic hematopoietic cell transplantation with graft depleted of TCRalphabeta T cells and CD19 B cells.

The sample was PBMCs, mostly from graft donor cells, taken 180 days after TCRalphabeta/CD19-depleted stem cell transplant. The receptor set was obtained from a male patient between 5 and 17 years old who had a stem cell transplant for acute lymphoblastic leukemia, so the T cells may come from the graft donor.

V gene TRBV9 combines with J gene TRBJ2-3, with a possible D match to TRBD2 (5 bases). CDR1 and CDR2 from the germline V gene are SGDLS and YYNGEE. V gave up 4 bases and J gave up 4 bases, with 10 bases separating them. The CDR3 consists of 13 residues. The CDR3 DNA reads TGTGCCAGCAGCCGCAGCGGTCCAGATACGCAGTATTTT. This codes for CASSRSGPDTQYF.

The chain combines TRBV9 with TRBJ2-5, with TRBD2 matching over 9 bases. V shed 0 bases and J 5 bases; nucleotides not matched to a gene: 5. CDR1 and CDR2 (germline): SGDLS, YYNGEE. This CDR3 is 15 amino acids long. The CDR3, as DNA: TGTGCCAGCAGCGTAGGGCTAGCGGGAAGCGAGACCCAGTACTTC. This gives the protein CASSVGLAGSETQYF.

This clonotype came up a few times. The chain recombines TRBV6-5 with TRBJ2-2; D perhaps matches TRBD1 (5 bases). Trimming took off 2 bases at V and 4 bases at J, with 8 bases between the two ends. CDR3 length: 14 amino acids. The germline CDR1 and CDR2 sequences are MNHEY and SVGAGI. This CDR3 is CASSYEGATGELFF. Written as DNA, the CDR3 is TGTGCCAGCAGTTACGAAGGGGCCACCGGGGAGCTGTTTTTT.

This clonotype was observed a handful of times. The J gene is TRBJ1-6, the V gene TRBV7-2, with D unresolved. The CDR3 sequence is 15 residues long. The germline V gene encodes CDR1 SGHTA and CDR2 FQGNSA. V was cut by 5 bases and J by 0 bases, with 8 bases left in between. The CDR3 protein is CASSRAGSYNSPLHF. Written as DNA, the CDR3 is TGTGCCAGCAGCCGGGCGGGCTCCTATAATTCACCCCTCCACTTT.

The chain uses TRBV30 and TRBJ2-7; D could derive from TRBD1 or TRBD2 (5 bases each). The CDR3 is 13 amino acids. Per germline, CDR1 GTSNPN and CDR2 SVGIG (reference sequence). The V end lost 1 base, the J end lost 6 bases, and 13 bases lay between the germline ends. CDR3: CAWSGQRFIEQYF. DNA of the CDR3: TGTGCCTGGAGTGGACAGCGGTTTATCGAGCAGTACTTC. Complete variable domain (other parts from reference TRBV30 and TRBJ2-7): SQTIHQWPATLVQPVGSPLSLECTVEGTSNPNLYWYRQAAGRGLQLLFYSVGIGQISSEVPQNLSASRPQDRQFILSSKKLLLSDSGFYLCAWSGQRFIEQYFGPGTRLTVT.

The chain couples TRBV7-3 to TRBJ2-2; 11 bases are shared with TRBD2. The V gene end was trimmed by 2 bases and the J gene end by 7 bases; junction bases not matched to a gene: 6. CDR1 and CDR2 (germline): SGHTA, FQGTGA. The CDR3 consists of 16 residues. Here the CDR3 DNA reads TGTGCCAGCAGCTTAGGTAGCGGGAGGGCCGTCGGGGAGCTGTTTTTT. Translation gives CASSLGSGRAVGELFF.

The chain recombines TRBV5-1 with TRBJ1-3; D not resolved. CDR1 is SGHRS and CDR2 is YFSETQ in the germline V gene. The CDR3 has 14 residues. V lost 0 bases to trimming and J lost 3 bases, with 7 bases between them. The CDR3 sequence: CASSLEGRGNTIYF. The CDR3 coding sequence is TGCGCCAGCAGCTTGGAGGGTCGTGGAAACACCATATATTTT.

This clonotype showed up just once. J is TRBJ2-1 and V is TRBV2, with a possible D match to TRBD2 (5 bases). Trimming removed 9 bases at V and 5 bases at J, with 17 bases between. This CDR3 has 14 amino acids. Germline values: CDR1 SNHLY, CDR2 FYNNEI. The CDR3 coding sequence is TGTGCCAGGGATAGCGCATTCCTAAACAATGAGCAGTTCTTC. Translating it yields CARDSAFLNNEQFF.

This clonotype appeared a few times. CDR3 nucleotide sequence: TGTGCCAGCAGCTTAACCATTGGTTCCGGGGAGCTGTTTTTT. This sequence encodes CASSLTIGSGELFF. This chain joins TRBV7-3 and TRBJ2-2; no reliable D call. The CDR3 sequence is 14 residues long. Germline V CDR1 and CDR2: SGHTA, FQGTGA. V lost 0 bases to trimming and J lost 6 bases, with 8 bases between them.

This clonotype was seen only a few times. The chain uses TRBV7-3 and TRBJ2-7; weak D call: TRBD2 (5 bases). The V end lost 3 bases, the J end lost 6 bases, and 12 bases lay between the germline ends. Germline values: CDR1 SGHTA, CDR2 FQGTGA. CDR3 length: 13 amino acids. In DNA form, the CDR3 reads TGTGCCAGCAGCTTGGAGGCCAACGGCGAGCAGTACTTC. Its translation: CASSLEANGEQYF.

This clonotype was recorded a few times. The CDR3, as DNA: TGTGCCAGCAGTTTATGGGCCTCCGCCCAGCATTTT. Protein: CASSLWASAQHF. This chain connects TRBV28 to TRBJ1-5; unclear D gene. The V and J ends lost 0 bases and 11 bases respectively, with 8 bases between them. From germline, CDR1 is MDHEN and CDR2 SYDVKM. This CDR3 is built from 12 residues.

This sequence joins TRBV3-1 and TRBJ2-2; 7 bases line up with TRBD1. J lost 4 bases, V lost 4 bases, and 6 bases had no gene match. The CDR3 totals 15 residues. CDR1 and CDR2 (germline): LGHDT, YNNKEL (reference sequence). In DNA form, the CDR3 reads TGTGCCAGCAGCCCACGTGGGACAGCCACCGGGGAGCTGTTTTTT. It translates to CASSPRGTATGELFF.

The V call is TRBV13, the J call TRBJ2-3, with D tentatively TRBD1 or TRBD2 (5 bases each). The CDR3 contains 15 residues. Germline V CDR1 and CDR2: PRHDT, FYEKMQ (reference sequence). V was pared by 5 bases and J by 3 bases, with 15 bases between. This CDR3 reads CASSTGGRGTDTQYF. The CDR3 DNA follows: TGTGCCAGCAGCACAGGAGGAAGAGGGACAGATACGCAGTATTTT.

This clonotype was counted only a few times. The chain has TRBV4-1 and TRBJ2-2, with TRBD1 as a possible D gene (5 bases). This CDR3 is built from 15 residues. V shed 5 bases and J shed 1 base, with 11 bases lying between them. Germline CDR1 MGHRA, CDR2 YSYEKL. The CDR3 here is CASSYRTLNTGELFF. CDR3 nucleotides: TGCGCCAGCAGCTATAGGACACTGAACACCGGGGAGCTGTTTTTT.

The chain uses TRBV7-2 and TRBJ2-5; 7 bases agree with TRBD1. This CDR3 is 16 amino acids long. The V and J ends lost 5 bases and 1 base, in that order; junction bases with no gene match: 10. Per the germline V gene, CDR1 is SGHTA and CDR2 is FQGNSA. The CDR3 loop is CASSTPATGAQETQYF. CDR3 DNA: TGTGCCAGCAGCACCCCGGCCACAGGGGCCCAAGAGACCCAGTACTTC.

A word on this clonotype: A much larger clone differs from this one at a single base, so this may be a read error. The chain couples TRBV5-1 to TRBJ1-5, with a tentative D call TRBD1 (6 bases). Per germline, CDR1 SGHRS and CDR2 YFSETQ. The CDR3 contains 16 residues. The DNA of the CDR3 is TGCGCCAGCAGCTTGACAGGGTTGCATAGCAATCAGCACCAGCATTTT. It codes for CASSLTGLHSNQHQHF.

The CDR3 DNA follows: TGCGCCAGCAGCTTACGGGGGACTGGAAACACCATATATTTT. It translates to CASSLRGTGNTIYF. This sequence joins TRBV5-1 and TRBJ1-3; a weak D match, TRBD1 (5 bases). Per the germline V gene, CDR1 is SGHRS and CDR2 is YFSETQ. CDR3 length: 14 residues. Trimming cost V 2 bases and J 2 bases, with 8 bases left between them.

V and J are TRBV6-1 and TRBJ1-4, with D possibly matching TRBD1 (6 bases). The CDR3 loop spans 13 amino acids. The germline V gene encodes CDR1 MNHNS and CDR2 SASEGT. The germline V and J ends were trimmed by 6 bases and 7 bases, with 12 bases remaining between them. The CDR3 DNA follows: TGTGCCAGCAGGGACAGTCAGCGTGAAAAACTGTTTTTT. It is translated as CASRDSQREKLFF.

This clonotype has only a few counts. This rearrangement joins TRBV7-9 to TRBJ2-1; D is unclear. V was pared by 2 bases and J by 0 bases, with 8 bases between. Germline CDR1 SEHNR, CDR2 FQNEAQ (reference sequence). The CDR3 spans 15 residues. The CDR3 reads CASSLLHVSYNEQFF. DNA for the CDR3: TGTGCCAGCAGCTTATTGCACGTCTCCTACAATGAGCAGTTCTTC.

This chain uses TRBV20-1 with TRBJ1-5; D remains unclear. In germline, CDR1 is DFQATT, CDR2 SNEGSKA (reference sequence). The V gene lost 6 bases and the J gene lost 4 bases, with 19 bases spanning the gap. The CDR3 runs 15 residues. CDR3 amino acids: CSASNTLSPNQPQHF. The CDR3 DNA reads TGCAGTGCCAGCAACACCCTCAGTCCTAATCAGCCCCAGCATTTT.

The DNA for the CDR3 is TGCGCCAGCAGCCAGCTAACTAGCGGGCCCTGGGATACGCAGTATTTT. Its translation is CASSQLTSGPWDTQYF. This chain links TRBV4-1 with TRBJ2-3; 9 nucleotides align to TRBD2. The junction had 10 bases not matched to a gene; V was cut back by 3 bases and J by 6 bases. The germline V gene has CDR1 MGHRA and CDR2 YSYEKL. This CDR3 is built from 16 residues.

This clonotype was counted a few times. This sequence joins TRBV28 and TRBJ2-2, with unresolved D. The CDR3 loop spans 14 amino acids. Germline V CDR1 and CDR2: MDHEN, SYDVKM. Trimming removed 6 bases from V and 6 bases from J, with 14 bases in between. The CDR3 loop reads CASSPLRWAGELFF. CDR3 sequence (DNA): TGTGCCAGCAGCCCCCTCCGCTGGGCCGGGGAGCTGTTTTTT.

V is TRBV18 and J is TRBJ2-1; TRBD1 matches 10 bases. The CDR3 totals 15 residues. Trimming cost V 5 bases and J 8 bases; bases outside gene matches: 9. Germline assignment: CDR1 KGHSH and CDR2 LQKENI. CDR3 residues: CASSALWTGGHEQFF. For the CDR3, the DNA is TGTGCCAGCTCAGCCCTCTGGACAGGGGGACATGAGCAGTTCTTC.

V usage is TRBV10-3 and J usage is TRBJ1-3; the D gene is possibly TRBD1 (5 bases). The CDR3 contains 16 residues. Trimming removed 3 bases from V and 4 bases from J, with 16 bases in between. Germline loops: CDR1 ENHRY, CDR2 SYGVKD. DNA for the CDR3: TGTGCCATCAGTGACCCTAACAGGTCTTCAGGAAACACCATATATTTT. Its translation is CAISDPNRSSGNTIYF.

This chain's CDR3 is CASSYWATVGGDTEAFF. The CDR3 nucleotides are TGTGCCAGCAGTTACTGGGCGACTGTTGGGGGCGACACTGAAGCTTTCTTT. The chain couples TRBV6-2 or TRBV6-3 to TRBJ1-1, with a tentative D call TRBD1 (6 bases). This CDR3 is 17 amino acids long. Germline CDR1 and CDR2: MNHEY and SVGEGT. V was shortened by 1 base and J by 3 bases, with 18 bases between the two germline ends.

The rearrangement links TRBV20-1 to TRBJ2-2, with D perhaps assigned TRBD1 or TRBD2 (5 bases each). This CDR3 region has 15 residues. In germline, CDR1 is DFQATT, CDR2 SNEGSKA (reference sequence). Trimming stripped 6 bases from V and 5 bases from J, with 19 bases between. The CDR3 protein is CSALDGARGTGELFF. DNA for the CDR3: TGCAGTGCCTTAGACGGGGCTAGAGGGACCGGGGAGCTGTTTTTT.

The rearrangement uses TRBV4-1 and TRBJ2-7; tentative D call: TRBD1 (5 bases). Germline CDR1 is MGHRA and CDR2 is YSYEKL. With 0 bases removed from V and 1 base from J, the gap between germline ends came to 13 bases. CDR3 size: 16 residues. The CDR3 nucleotides read TGCGCCAGCAGCCAAGAACGCAGGGCAGGGTCCTACGAGCAGTACTTC. It codes for CASSQERRAGSYEQYF.

This clonotype was counted only a few times. The chain joins TRBV7-2 to TRBJ2-7; TRBD1 matches 10 bases. Germline CDR1 reads SGHTA; CDR2 reads FQGNSA. With 1 base clipped from V and 6 bases from J, the junction kept 6 bases outside the gene matches. This CDR3 region has 15 residues. The CDR3 spells CASSLVGGTGVEQYF. CDR3 in DNA: TGTGCCAGCAGCTTAGTCGGTGGGACAGGGGTCGAGCAGTACTTC.

The sample holds a few counts of this clonotype. The rearrangement uses TRBV4-1 and TRBJ2-1; tentative D call: TRBD1 (5 bases). The CDR3 has 13 residues. V lost 2 bases to trimming and J lost 9 bases, with 11 bases between them. CDR1 and CDR2 from the germline V gene are MGHRA and YSYEKL. As DNA, the CDR3 is TGCGCCAGCAGCCAATGGGGCTCGCTTGAGCAGTTCTTC. Translating it yields CASSQWGSLEQFF.

The rearrangement links TRBV9 to TRBJ2-1; 8 nucleotides align to TRBD2. CDR3 size: 13 residues. Germline CDR1 is SGDLS and CDR2 is YYNGEE. Trimming at V came to 3 bases and at J to 13 bases, leaving 9 bases not matched to a gene. The CDR3 is CASSDISGTSQFF. CDR3 bases: TGTGCCAGCAGCGATATCTCCGGGACTAGTCAGTTCTTC.

The rearrangement links TRBV6-1 to TRBJ1-1; D remains ambiguous. The V gene's germline CDR1 is MNHNS and CDR2 SASEGT. Trimming took off 6 bases at V and 0 bases at J, with 14 bases between the two ends. The CDR3 is made up of 15 amino acids. CDR3 bases: TGTGCCAGCAGGGATCCCTTTCCCATGAACACTGAAGCTTTCTTT. This gives the protein CASRDPFPMNTEAFF.

The chain couples TRBV29-1 to TRBJ2-7; TRBD1 agrees at 9 bases. Germline V gene data show CDR1 as SQVTM and CDR2 as ANQGSEA. J lost 2 bases, V lost 4 bases, and 3 bases had no gene match. The CDR3 sequence is 13 residues long. CDR3 region: CSVGTGATYEQYF. The CDR3 DNA reads as TGCAGCGTTGGGACAGGGGCGACCTACGAGCAGTACTTC.